The T cell receptor (beta chain) under discussion was sequenced for a study of blood T cell repertoires in COVID-19 (TCRdb year 2020). Notes on the research overall: The collaborator samples originated in the United States, Italy and Spain and spanned the acute and convalescent phases of COVID-19. The prospective study material was composed of cDNA or gDNA derived from T cells, B-cell-depleted T cells, or PBMCs. Deeply sampled blood TCRbeta repertoires from subjects exposed to, actively infected with, or recovered from COVID-19 were included in the dataset. The repertoires were released in a freely available public database intended as a resource for research on the immune response to SARS-CoV-2. Samples were obtained from the ongoing ImmuneRACE study (first 160 participants) and from roughly 1,300 subjects provided by 6 global collaborators. Sample metadata almost always included a de-identified subject ID, COVID-19 status, age in years and sex. HLA class I and class II types, where available, came from metadata supplied by the sample provider rather than from assay-based typing. Study-level results and caveats: The quantity of clinical and demographic metadata differed by source and by participant and was supplied without curation.

Each collaborating institution followed its own protocols to collect whole blood in K2EDTA tubes. For TCRbeta analysis, collaborators shipped samples in one of three forms: frozen whole blood, isolated PBMCs, or DNA extracted from either of those sample types. The immunoSEQ Assay, a bias-controlled multiplex PCR, was used to amplify TCRbeta CDR3 regions from genomic DNA. The published analysis was carried out like this. The number of nucleated cells in each sample was estimated by amplification of reference gene primers within the assay. To quantify the absolute abundance of each unique TCRbeta CDR3 rearrangement, sequence reads were collapsed and filtered. For each sample, productive Simpson clonality was calculated by taking the square root of Simpson's diversity index across productive rearrangements. TCRdb's version of the immuneACCESS table is confined to in-frame rearrangements and falls short of the full clone set. An unresolved V gene accounts for under half of the shortfall where checked; the remainder is of unknown origin. The V and J calls and clone size were taken over from that table, and D and trimming were inferred from the DNA. The sample table records over 100,000 clones; around four fifths of these occur just once. In total, the top ten clones hold under 0.85% of the sample.

The CDR3 spans 16 residues, from the cysteine through the phenylalanine. CDR3 DNA is the only sequence kept; it has 48 bases, read in frame from the first base. The germline V gene supplies CDR1 KGHSH and CDR2 LQKENI. V lost 1 base and J lost 6 bases, and the count of bases not matched to a germline gene is 7. Concerning this clone itself: Its cognate antigen has yet to be identified. Qualities for individual bases were not recorded, and no much larger clone is one base off.

The receptor's source is a woman aged 70-85 years with acute or convalescent COVID-19. The sequence joins TRBV18 to TRBJ1-4, with TRBD1 matching 8 junction bases. Sequenced sample: peripheral blood. The DNA is TGTGCCAGCTCACCACAAGACCAGGGGGCAGATGAAAAACTGTTTTTT. It codes for CASSPQDQGADEKLFF.